Below, 21 T cell receptor beta chains from the same sample are listed, as sequenced in a study of blood T cell repertoires in COVID-19. TCRdb's copy holds only in-frame clones and misses some; the assay was immunoSEQ multiplex PCR. The sample carries roughly 240,000 clones, around 82% recorded once. Specimen: peripheral blood. These receptors were collected from a woman aged 70-85 years with acute or convalescent COVID-19.

This chain connects TRBV30 to TRBJ1-1; D call uncertain. The germline V and J ends were trimmed by 2 bases and 1 base, with 14 bases remaining between them. CDR3 length: 15 residues. In germline, CDR1 is GTSNPN, CDR2 SVGIG (reference sequence). Here the CDR3 reads CAWSSGREWNTEAFF. CDR3 nucleotide sequence: TGTGCCTGGAGTAGCGGGAGAGAATGGAACACTGAAGCTTTCTTT.

The CDR3 spells CASSLEGVYTEAFF. The CDR3 DNA sequence: TGTGCCAGCAGCTTAGAGGGGGTGTACACTGAAGCTTTCTTT. The V and J genes are TRBV7-9 and TRBJ1-1; D is perhaps TRBD1 (6 bases). The CDR3 has 14 amino acids. V was shortened by 1 base and J by 3 bases, with 9 bases between the two germline ends. Looked up from germline, CDR1 is SEHNR and CDR2 is FQNEAQ (reference sequence).

About this clone: Other DNA sequences in this specimen translate into the identical CDR3. The CDR3 region is CASSLRANTEAFF. As DNA, the CDR3 is TGTGCCAGCAGTTTACGCGCGAACACTGAAGCTTTCTTT. This chain links TRBV28 with TRBJ1-1; no firm D call. CDR3 length: 13 amino acids. Germline V lookup: CDR1 MDHEN, CDR2 SYDVKM. V lost 2 bases, J lost 1 base, and 5 bases lay in between.

The chain employs TRBV2 and TRBJ2-2; TRBD2 agrees at 8 bases. CDR3 length: 15 amino acids. V shed 7 bases, J shed 1 base, and the junction held 5 bases outside the gene matches. CDR1 is SNHLY and CDR2 is FYNNEI in the germline V gene. This chain's CDR3 is CASNLAGLNTGELFF. DNA for the CDR3: TGTGCCAGCAATTTAGCGGGGTTGAACACCGGGGAGCTGTTTTTT.

The chain employs TRBV7-9 and TRBJ1-2, with TRBD1 as a possible D gene (6 bases). The germline gives CDR1 SEHNR, CDR2 FQNEAQ (reference sequence). This CDR3 contains 15 residues. V was cut by 1 base and J by 4 bases, with 13 bases left in between. CDR3 region: CASSLEGVTVYGYTF. CDR3 DNA sequence: TGTGCCAGCAGCTTAGAGGGGGTTACAGTCTATGGCTACACCTTC.

This clone was counted a single time. This chain connects TRBV7-2 to TRBJ1-6; 9 bases are shared with TRBD1. Germline V gives CDR1 SGHTA, CDR2 FQGNSA. This CDR3 is 16 amino acids long. With V trimmed by 4 bases and J by 5 bases, 6 bases remained unmatched. The CDR3 DNA follows: TGTGCCAGCAGCTCCCGAGGGACAGGGAATAATTCACCCCTCCACTTT. It translates to CASSSRGTGNNSPLHF.

This clone turned up a few times. V is TRBV2 and J is TRBJ2-1; TRBD1 agrees at 7 bases. Germline V CDR1 and CDR2: SNHLY, FYNNEI. This CDR3 is 13 amino acids long. The V gene end was trimmed by 6 bases and the J gene end by 3 bases; junction bases not matched to a gene: 2. CDR3 sequence reads: CASRRDSYNEQFF. CDR3 DNA sequence: TGTGCCAGCAGACGGGACAGCTACAATGAGCAGTTCTTC.

The chain employs TRBV6-1 and TRBJ1-6; TRBD1 agrees at 9 bases. The J segment lost 6 bases and the V segment lost 2 bases, leaving 5 bases of the junction unmatched. The CDR3 has 16 residues. Germline CDR1 reads MNHNS; CDR2 reads SASEGT. CDR3 sequence (DNA): TGTGCCAGCAGTGAACGGACAGGGGTGACTAATTCACCCCTCCACTTT. It codes for CASSERTGVTNSPLHF.

This chain's CDR3 is CASSYTTGTSGNTIYF. The CDR3 nucleotides are TGTGCCAGCAGCTACACTACAGGAACCTCTGGAAACACCATATATTTT. The chain carries TRBV6-5 and TRBJ1-3; D is possibly TRBD1 (5 bases). Germline CDR1 and CDR2: MNHEY and SVGAGI. The CDR3 sequence is 16 residues long. V lost 6 bases, J lost 0 bases, and 15 bases lay in between.

The chain carries TRBV5-8 and TRBJ1-2, with D perhaps matching TRBD1 (5 bases). Trimming took 0 bases from V and 2 from J, leaving 11 bases between them. The germline V gene has CDR1 SGHTS and CDR2 YDEGEE. The CDR3 has 15 residues. CDR3 region: CASSLGPGPNYGYTF. DNA for the CDR3: TGTGCCAGCAGCTTGGGTCCAGGGCCAAACTATGGCTACACCTTC.

The chain couples TRBV19 to TRBJ1-6; D unclear. V was pared by 4 bases and J by 8 bases, with 12 bases between. This CDR3 has 14 residues. CDR1 and CDR2 (germline): LNHDA, SQIVND (reference sequence). The CDR3 sequence: CASSTLQYDSPLHF. The CDR3 region has the DNA TGTGCCAGTAGTACCCTCCAGTACGATTCACCCCTCCACTTT.

There are a few counts of this clone. The chain recombines TRBV7-9 with TRBJ1-1; weak D call: TRBD1 (5 bases). The CDR3 is 14 amino acids. Germline assignment: CDR1 SEHNR and CDR2 FQNEAQ (reference sequence). With 4 bases removed from V and 1 base from J, the gap between germline ends came to 10 bases. The DNA for the CDR3 is TGTGCCAGCAGCTGGGGAACAGGGAACACTGAAGCTTTCTTT. Protein: CASSWGTGNTEAFF.

This clone was counted between two and nine times. The J gene is TRBJ1-2, the V gene TRBV5-1; tentative D call: TRBD1 (6 bases). V lost 5 bases to trimming and J lost 3 bases, with 11 bases between them. There are 13 residues in the CDR3. CDR1 is SGHRS and CDR2 is YFSETQ in the germline V gene. CDR3 DNA: TGCGCCAGCAGTGAAGGGGGGGACTATGGCTACACCTTC. Translation: CASSEGGDYGYTF.

The V gene is TRBV5-4, the J gene TRBJ1-3; no reliable D call. Trimming took off 0 bases at V and 4 bases at J, with 11 bases between the two ends. Per the germline V gene, CDR1 is SGHNT and CDR2 is YYREEE (reference sequence). The CDR3 loop spans 15 amino acids. CDR3 DNA: TGTGCCAGCAGCTTGGAGAGGGCGCACGGAAACACCATATATTTT. Protein product: CASSLERAHGNTIYF.

V usage is TRBV6-1 and J usage is TRBJ1-5; D possibly corresponds to TRBD1 (5 bases). Trimming removed 3 bases at V and 7 bases at J, with 13 bases between. CDR3 length equals 14 residues. Germline CDR1 is MNHNS and CDR2 is SASEGT. The CDR3 coding sequence is TGTGCCAGCAGTGACGGACAATTTCAGCAGCCCCAGCATTTT. Its protein product is CASSDGQFQQPQHF.

The J gene is TRBJ1-1, the V gene TRBV5-1; a weak D match, TRBD1 (6 bases). V was shortened by 3 bases and J by 2 bases, with 17 bases between the two germline ends. Germline loops: CDR1 SGHRS, CDR2 YFSETQ. The CDR3 extends over 16 amino acids. CDR3 protein: CASSWGGGQHNTEAFF. The DNA of the CDR3 is TGCGCCAGCAGCTGGGGAGGGGGACAACACAACACTGAAGCTTTCTTT.

This sequence joins TRBV18 and TRBJ1-2; 8 bases fit TRBD1. Germline V gives CDR1 KGHSH, CDR2 LQKENI. Trimming at V came to 2 bases and at J to 3 bases, leaving 2 bases not matched to a gene. The length of the CDR3 is 14 residues. The CDR3: CASSPGQGDYGYTF. The CDR3, as DNA: TGTGCCAGCTCACCAGGACAGGGTGACTATGGCTACACCTTC.

The gene calls are TRBV4-2 and TRBJ1-5; D ambiguous. Trimming shortened V by 0 bases and J by 7 bases, and 7 bases separated the two germline ends. The CDR3 has 13 amino acids. CDR1 and CDR2 (germline): LGHNA, YNFKEQ. CDR3 DNA: TGTGCCAGCAGCCAAGATCGGGGACAGCCCCAGCATTTT. This codes for CASSQDRGQPQHF.

This sequence joins TRBV6-1 and TRBJ1-5; TRBD1 matches 9 bases. V was pared by 3 bases and J by 1 base, with 4 bases of the junction left unmatched. From germline, CDR1 is MNHNS and CDR2 SASEGT. There are 16 residues in the CDR3. The CDR3 sequence is CASSDDRGVSNQPQHF. Written as DNA, the CDR3 is TGTGCCAGCAGTGATGACAGGGGGGTAAGCAATCAGCCCCAGCATTTT.

The V gene is TRBV6-2 or TRBV6-3, the J gene TRBJ2-6, with TRBD1 identical over 9 bases. Germline CDR1 and CDR2: MNHEY and SVGEGT. CDR3 length: 17 residues. Trimming cost V 4 bases and J 2 bases; bases outside gene matches: 6. The chain's CDR3 is CASSSGTGKAGANVLTF. Written as DNA, the CDR3 is TGTGCCAGCAGTTCCGGGACAGGGAAAGCTGGGGCCAACGTCCTGACTTTC.

CDR3 nucleotide sequence: TGTGCCAGCAGTGAAGGTCTCTTTCAGGGACAGCCCCAGCATTTT. This codes for CASSEGLFQGQPQHF. The chain combines TRBV6-1 with TRBJ1-5, with D possibly being TRBD1 (5 bases). Germline CDR1 and CDR2: MNHNS and SASEGT. The CDR3 runs to 15 residues. V lost 1 base to trimming and J lost 7 bases, with 14 bases between them.